This passage covers 23 T cell receptor beta chains from one sample sequenced in a study of post-analysis software for immune sequencing data. Broader study findings: Patients used about five TRBV segments, including TRBV5-6, TRBV5-1 and TRBV20-1, more often than controls.

Unique molecular identifiers tagged the TCR beta cDNA libraries. TCRdb reprocessed the PCR reads with MiXCR, giving one entry per CDR3 protein. The table includes 750,000 to 950,000 distinct CDR3 sequences, approximately 53% detected once. These receptors have no identified antigens. Sequencing was performed on blood. These receptors originate from a girl under 18 with multiple sclerosis.

The rearrangement joins TRBV5-5 to TRBJ2-1; 9 bases line up with TRBD2. This CDR3 is 18 amino acids long. J lost 6 bases, V lost 4 bases, and 17 bases had no gene match. CDR1 and CDR2 (germline): SGHKS, YYEKEE (reference sequence). In DNA form, the CDR3 reads TGTGCCAGCAGCATACAGGGGCGGGAGGGCCTTGGCTCCAATGAGCAGTTCTTC. Translation gives CASSIQGREGLGSNEQFF.

The chain carries TRBV7-2 and TRBJ2-1; 8 positions agree with TRBD2. Germline lookup yields CDR1 SGHTA and CDR2 FQGNSA. The CDR3 spans 15 residues. With 5 bases clipped from V and 3 bases from J, the junction kept 6 bases outside the gene matches. The CDR3 DNA reads TGTGCCAGCAGCCCTTTTAGCGGGAACTACAATGAGCAGTTCTTC. Amino acids: CASSPFSGNYNEQFF.

This clonotype has only a few counts. The chain employs TRBV20-1 and TRBJ2-7, with D perhaps TRBD1 or TRBD2 (6 bases each). The CDR3 sequence is 16 residues long. Trimming left V 3 bases short and J 3 bases short, with 21 bases between. Germline V gene sequence: CDR1 DFQATT, CDR2 SNEGSKA (reference sequence). DNA of the CDR3: TGCAGTGCTAGGAAGGGGGGACCAATATCAAACTACGAGCAGTACTTC. Protein product: CSARKGGPISNYEQYF.

The chain carries TRBV20-1 and TRBJ2-1, with 10 bases lining up with TRBD2. With 0 bases clipped from V and 4 bases from J, the junction kept 15 bases outside the gene matches. The CDR3 spans 19 residues. Germline assignment: CDR1 DFQATT and CDR2 SNEGSKA (reference sequence). DNA of the CDR3: TGCAGTGCTAGAGACCTGGCTAGCGGGGGCCTCAGGTTATACAATGAGCAGTTCTTC. Translated: CSARDLASGGLRLYNEQFF.

This chain connects TRBV12-3 or TRBV12-4 to TRBJ2-7; 9 bases line up with TRBD2. V gave up 6 bases and J gave up 3 bases; unmatched junction bases: 6. The CDR3 loop spans 14 amino acids. The CDR3 is CASRFSSGSYEQYF. DNA of the CDR3: TGTGCCAGCAGGTTTAGTAGCGGGAGCTACGAGCAGTACTTC.

On this clonotype: Germline and junction disagree at one end, which may indicate a read error. The V call is TRBV7-6, the J call TRBJ1-2; 9 nucleotides align to TRBD1. The CDR3 consists of 14 residues. Germline V gene lookup returns CDR1 SGHVS and CDR2 FNYEAQ. CDR3 in DNA: TGTGCCGGCAGCTCCGACAGGGGGGACTATGGCTACACCTTC. It is translated as CAGSSDRGDYGYTF.

The J gene is TRBJ1-2, the V gene TRBV6-6, with a tentative D call TRBD1 (5 bases). The CDR3 loop spans 16 amino acids. The germline CDR1 and CDR2 sequences are MNHNY and SVGAGI (reference sequence). V was clipped by 4 bases and J by 3 bases, with 18 bases between them. CDR3 nucleotides: TGTGCCAGCAGTTTCACCTCAGGGACCAACGACTATGGCTACACCTTC. Translation gives CASSFTSGTNDYGYTF.

The chain is built from TRBV29-1 and TRBJ2-7, with D unresolved. Germline V CDR1 and CDR2: SQVTM, ANQGSEA. The CDR3 consists of 13 residues. V was cut by 1 base and J by 3 bases, with 10 bases left in between. The CDR3 reads CSVEVHRNYEQYF. CDR3 coding DNA: TGCAGCGTTGAAGTTCACAGAAACTACGAGCAGTACTTC.

The J gene is TRBJ1-2, the V gene TRBV4-1; D is ambiguous. CDR1 and CDR2 from the germline V gene are MGHRA and YSYEKL. This CDR3 region has 11 residues. V dropped 0 bases and J dropped 5 bases, with 1 base sitting between them. CDR3 residues: CASSQDYGYTF. CDR3 bases: TGCGCCAGCAGCCAAGATTATGGCTACACCTTC.

V is TRBV29-1 and J is TRBJ2-7, with 10 bases lining up with TRBD2. CDR1 is SQVTM, CDR2 ANQGSEA, per germline. Losses at the gene ends were 6 bases for V and 3 bases for J; bases not matched to a gene: 8. CDR3 size: 14 residues. The CDR3 coding sequence is TGCAGCGTCGAACAGATAGCGGGAGGCTACGAGCAGTACTTC. It yields the protein CSVEQIAGGYEQYF.

In this sample, this clonotype turned up once. This chain joins TRBV20-1 and TRBJ2-1; maybe TRBD2 (7 bases). The CDR3 spans 14 residues. Trimming pared 2 bases from V and 8 bases from J, leaving 16 bases between. Germline values: CDR1 DFQATT, CDR2 SNEGSKA (reference sequence). Here the CDR3 reads CSARRGGAGDEQFF. CDR3 bases: TGCAGTGCTAGAAGGGGGGGTGCGGGAGATGAGCAGTTCTTC.

The chain uses TRBV29-1 and TRBJ2-7; D remains unclear. This CDR3 has 14 residues. Trimming cost V 5 bases and J 2 bases, with 16 bases left between them. The germline CDR1 and CDR2 sequences are SQVTM and ANQGSEA. CDR3 region: CSVRVPKRPYEQYF. CDR3 nucleotide sequence: TGCAGCGTTCGGGTCCCGAAGAGACCCTACGAGCAGTACTTC.

V usage is TRBV20-1 and J usage is TRBJ2-5, with D possibly matching TRBD2 (6 bases). CDR1 is DFQATT, CDR2 SNEGSKA, per germline (reference sequence). The germline V and J ends were trimmed by 5 bases and 1 base, with 11 bases remaining between them. There are 13 residues in the CDR3. CDR3 sequence: CSARPGSQETQYF. The CDR3 nucleotides are TGCAGTGCTCGCCCCGGGAGCCAAGAGACCCAGTACTTC.

Remarks on this clonotype: The junction shows a germline mismatch at one end, possibly a read error. V and J are TRBV10-3 and TRBJ1-2; tentatively, D is TRBD1 (5 bases). Germline V gene sequence: CDR1 ENHRY, CDR2 SYGVKD. The CDR3 consists of 16 residues. CDR3 bases: TGTGCCATCAGTGAGTCTACGACAGAGTTGGGGTCTGGCTACACTTTC. Translating gives CAISESTTELGSGYTF.

This clonotype was seen only a few times. The chain recombines TRBV5-1 with TRBJ2-1; D uncertain. V was cut by 2 bases and J by 7 bases, with 10 bases left in between. Looked up from germline, CDR1 is SGHRS and CDR2 is YFSETQ. CDR3 length: 13 residues. The CDR3 DNA reads TGCGCCAGCAGCTTTGGGCGCCATAATGAGCAGTTCTTC. Its protein is CASSFGRHNEQFF. Full variable domain (outside the CDR3, taken from reference TRBV5-1 and TRBJ2-1): KAGVTQTPRYLIKTRGQQVTLSCSPISGHRSVSWYQQTPGQGLQFLFEYFSETQRNKGNFPGRFSGRQFSNSRSEMNVSTLELGDSALYLCASSFGRHNEQFFGPGTRLTVL.

This rearrangement joins TRBV5-1 to TRBJ1-1; D ambiguous. This CDR3 has 13 amino acids. Germline CDR1 reads SGHRS; CDR2 reads YFSETQ. Trimming took 6 bases from V and 0 from J, leaving 9 bases between them. The CDR3, as DNA: TGCGCCAGCACGTTATGGCTGAACACTGAAGCTTTCTTT. Residues: CASTLWLNTEAFF.

The rearrangement uses TRBV15 and TRBJ2-7, with TRBD2 matching 9 bases. The CDR3 is 16 amino acids. Losses at the gene ends were 0 bases for V and 4 bases for J; bases not matched to a gene: 7. Germline V gene lookup returns CDR1 LNHNV and CDR2 YYDKDF (reference sequence). The CDR3: CATSRERGLASYEQYF. CDR3 nucleotides: TGTGCCACCAGCAGAGAACGTGGACTAGCGAGTTACGAGCAGTACTTC.

The chain couples TRBV15 to TRBJ2-1; D may be TRBD2 (5 bases). Trimming left V 0 bases short and J 9 bases short, with 15 bases between. The CDR3 runs 15 residues. From germline, CDR1 is LNHNV and CDR2 YYDKDF (reference sequence). In DNA form, the CDR3 reads TGTGCCACCAGCAGAGATCGGTCTAGCAGGCGTGAGCAGTTCTTC. Translated: CATSRDRSSRREQFF.

The chain joins TRBV18 to TRBJ1-4; D possibly corresponds to TRBD1 (5 bases). This CDR3 comprises 16 residues. Trimming cost V 2 bases and J 7 bases, with 17 bases left between them. The germline CDR1 and CDR2 sequences are KGHSH and LQKENI. CDR3 sequence: CASSPVLVGTAEKLFF. Here the CDR3 DNA reads TGTGCCAGCTCACCAGTCCTGGTCGGGACGGCTGAAAAACTGTTTTTT. Supplemented by reference TRBV18 and TRBJ1-4, the full variable domain reads NAGVMQNPRHLVRRRGQEARLRCSPMKGHSHVYWYRQLPEEGLKFMVYLQKENIIDESGMPKERFSAEFPKEGPSILRIQQVVRGDSAAYFCASSPVLVGTAEKLFFGSGTQLSVL.

The chain couples TRBV5-1 to TRBJ2-5; 15 nucleotides line up with TRBD2. Matching the DNA end better, TRBJ2-7 makes the J call doubtful. This CDR3 is built from 16 residues. Per germline, CDR1 SGHRS and CDR2 YFSETQ. The CDR3 here is CASSPAGLAGGNEQYF. The CDR3 DNA is TGCGCCAGCAGCCCGGCGGGACTAGCGGGGGGAAACGAGCAGTACTTC.

Concerning this clonotype: The junction departs from germline at one end; a sequencing error may be responsible. V and J are TRBV3-1 and TRBJ2-1, with TRBD2 as a possible D gene (6 bases). The CDR3 is 16 residues long. Germline-derived CDR1 and CDR2 are LGHDT and YNNKEL (reference sequence). As DNA, the CDR3 is TGTGCCAGCAGCCAATTCGGGAGCCTAACCTACAGTGAGCAGTTCTTC. It specifies CASSQFGSLTYSEQFF.

This clonotype was seen a handful of times. The chain has TRBV10-2 and TRBJ2-5, with D possibly matching TRBD1 (5 bases). The J call could be wrong; TRBJ2-7 is a better fit for the DNA end. Germline assignment: CDR1 WSHSY and CDR2 SAAADI. This CDR3 has 13 amino acids. The CDR3 is CASSATVSHEQYF. Here the CDR3 DNA reads TGCGCCAGCAGTGCGACAGTAAGCCACGAGCAGTACTTC.

CDR3 sequence: CASSLRLYRGQEGGYYNEQFF. The CDR3 coding sequence is TGTGCCAGCAGTTTAAGGCTCTACAGGGGGCAGGAGGGAGGATACTACAATGAGCAGTTCTTC. The chain has TRBV27 and TRBJ2-1; TRBD1 aligns across 9 bases. V lost 2 bases and J lost 3; bases outside the gene matches: 20. This CDR3 region has 21 residues. CDR1 MNHEY and CDR2 SMNVEV come from the germline V gene (reference sequence).